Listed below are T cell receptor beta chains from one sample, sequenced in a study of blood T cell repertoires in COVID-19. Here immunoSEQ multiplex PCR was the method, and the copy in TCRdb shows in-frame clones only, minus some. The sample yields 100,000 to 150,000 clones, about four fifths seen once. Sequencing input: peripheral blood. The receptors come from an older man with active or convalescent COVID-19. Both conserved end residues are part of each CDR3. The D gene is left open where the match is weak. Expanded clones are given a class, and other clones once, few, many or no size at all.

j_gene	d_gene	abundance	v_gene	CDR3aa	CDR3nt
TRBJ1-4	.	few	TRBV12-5	CASGLDPREGASEKLFF	TGTGCTAGTGGTTTGGACCCCCGAGAAGGGGCTAGTGAAAAACTGTTTTTT
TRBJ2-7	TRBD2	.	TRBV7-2	CASSRWYRGSGQAGEQYF	TGTGCCAGCAGCCGCTGGTATAGGGGTAGCGGGCAAGCGGGGGAGCAGTACTTC
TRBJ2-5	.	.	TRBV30	CAWSVRSKAETQYF	TGTGCCTGGAGTGTACGAAGCAAAGCAGAGACCCAGTACTTC
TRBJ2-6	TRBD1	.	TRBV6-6	CASSRQGSDLTGANVLTF	TGTGCCAGCAGTCGACAGGGGTCGGATCTGACTGGGGCCAACGTCCTGACTTTC
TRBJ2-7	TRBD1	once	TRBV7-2	CASSRRTGGDYEQYF	TGTGCCAGCAGCCGCCGAACAGGGGGAGACTACGAGCAGTACTTC
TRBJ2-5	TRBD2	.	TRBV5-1	CASSLEGPGGETQYF	TGCGCCAGCAGCTTGGAAGGACCGGGAGGGGAGACCCAGTACTTC
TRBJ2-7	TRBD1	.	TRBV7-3	CASSLDRGYEQYF	TGTGCCAGCAGCTTGGACAGGGGCTACGAGCAGTACTTC
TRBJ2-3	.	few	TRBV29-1	CSHQTSTDTQYF	TGCAGCCACCAAACTAGCACAGATACGCAGTATTTT
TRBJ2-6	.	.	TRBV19	CASSAPGGINSGANVLTF	TGTGCCAGTAGTGCCCCCGGCGGGATCAACTCTGGGGCCAACGTCCTGACTTTC
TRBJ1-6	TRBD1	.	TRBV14	CASSQGGTGAFNSPLHF	TGTGCCAGCAGCCAGGGCGGGACAGGCGCTTTTAATTCACCCCTCCACTTT
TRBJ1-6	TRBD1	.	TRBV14	CASSQVTGGGSPLHF	TGTGCCAGCAGCCAAGTCACAGGGGGTGGTTCACCCCTCCACTTT
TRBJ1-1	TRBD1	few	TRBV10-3	CAISEDRESTEAFF	TGTGCCATCAGTGAGGACAGGGAGTCTACTGAAGCTTTCTTT
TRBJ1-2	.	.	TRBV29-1	CSVEPGTRENYGYTF	TGCAGCGTTGAACCAGGCACGCGGGAGAACTATGGCTACACCTTC
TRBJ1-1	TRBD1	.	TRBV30	CAFQGVMNTEAFF	TGTGCTTTCCAGGGGGTGATGAACACTGAAGCTTTCTTT
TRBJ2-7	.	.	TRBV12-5	CASGLGVQGSYEQYF	TGTGCTAGTGGTTTGGGCGTACAGGGCTCCTACGAGCAGTACTTC
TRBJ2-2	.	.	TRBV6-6	CASSYLQGSTGELFF	TGTGCCAGCAGTTACCTGCAGGGGTCAACCGGGGAGCTGTTTTTT
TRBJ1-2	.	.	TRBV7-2	CASSFPEGGNYGYTF	TGTGCCAGCAGCTTCCCGGAAGGAGGCAACTATGGCTACACCTTC
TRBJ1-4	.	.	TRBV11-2	CASSSQAQGPNEKLFF	TGTGCCAGCAGCAGCCAGGCGCAGGGGCCTAATGAAAAACTGTTTTTT
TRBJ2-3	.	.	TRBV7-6	CASSLTGNTDTQYF	TGTGCCAGCAGCTTAACTGGTAACACAGATACGCAGTATTTT
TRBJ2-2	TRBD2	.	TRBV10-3	CAISASGGVGELFF	TGTGCCATCAGTGCCAGCGGGGGGGTCGGGGAGCTGTTTTTT
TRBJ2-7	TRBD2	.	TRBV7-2	CASSSLAGGDEQYF	TGTGCCAGCAGCTCCCTAGCGGGGGGGGACGAGCAGTACTTC
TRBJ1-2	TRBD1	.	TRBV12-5	CASAFGQGSYGYTF	TGTGCTAGTGCCTTTGGACAGGGAAGTTATGGCTACACCTTC
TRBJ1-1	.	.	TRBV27	CASSLGPSYTEAFF	TGTGCCAGCAGTTTAGGTCCGAGCTACACTGAAGCTTTCTTT
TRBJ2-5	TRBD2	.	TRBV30	CARGGLGETQYF	TGTGCCCGCGGGGGGCTGGGGGAGACCCAGTACTTC
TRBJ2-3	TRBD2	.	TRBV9	CASSVTSGGLRSDTQYF	TGTGCCAGCAGTGTGACTAGCGGGGGCCTTAGATCAGATACGCAGTATTTT
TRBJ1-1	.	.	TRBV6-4	CHESGDSGTEAFF	TGTCATGAAAGCGGGGATTCGGGCACTGAAGCTTTCTTT
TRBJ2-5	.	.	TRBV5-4	CASSLAGVETQYF	TGTGCCAGCAGCTTGGCGGGGGTAGAGACCCAGTACTTC
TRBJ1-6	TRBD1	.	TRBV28	CASRSGQGNNSPLHF	TGTGCCAGCAGGTCAGGACAGGGGAATAATTCACCCCTCCACTTT
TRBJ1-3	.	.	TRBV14	CASSQGNSGNTIYF	TGTGCCAGCAGCCAGGGCAACTCTGGAAACACCATATATTTT
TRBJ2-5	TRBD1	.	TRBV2	CASSSPGQGSETQYF	TGTGCCAGCAGTTCGCCGGGACAGGGTTCAGAGACCCAGTACTTC
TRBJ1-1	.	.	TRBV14	CASSHRTTENTEAFF	TGTGCCAGCAGCCACCGTACCACAGAGAACACTGAAGCTTTCTTT
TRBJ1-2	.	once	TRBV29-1	CSVEGRDRSFDGYTF	TGCAGCGTTGAAGGGCGAGACAGAAGTTTCGATGGCTACACCTTC
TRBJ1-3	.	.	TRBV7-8	CASSLAVYSGNTIYF	TGTGCCAGCAGCTTAGCTGTGTACTCTGGAAACACCATATATTTT
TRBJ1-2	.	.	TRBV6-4	CASRVTLEQYGYTF	TGTGCCAGCAGGGTTACGTTGGAACAGTATGGCTACACCTTC
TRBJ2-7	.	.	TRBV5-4	CASSLELGQGGWQYF	TGTGCCAGCAGCTTGGAGCTCGGACAGGGAGGGTGGCAGTACTTC
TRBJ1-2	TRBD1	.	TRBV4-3	CASSQDWGRQGDGYTF	TGCGCCAGCAGCCAAGATTGGGGTAGACAGGGGGATGGCTACACCTTC
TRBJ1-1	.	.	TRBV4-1	CASSPTVGENTEAFF	TGCGCCAGCAGCCCGACCGTAGGGGAGAACACTGAAGCTTTCTTT
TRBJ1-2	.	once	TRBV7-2	CASSLTGTNYGYTF	TGTGCCAGCAGCTTAACGGGGACTAACTATGGCTACACCTTC
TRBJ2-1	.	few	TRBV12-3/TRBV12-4	CASRALAPNEQFF	TGTGCCAGCAGAGCTCTAGCTCCAAATGAGCAGTTCTTC
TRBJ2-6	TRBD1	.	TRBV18	CASSFGPGQGSGANVLTF	TGTGCCAGCTCCTTCGGTCCGGGACAGGGCTCTGGGGCCAACGTCCTGACTTTC
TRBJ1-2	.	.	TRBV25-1	CASRGIFGGYTF	TGTGCCAGCCGAGGGATCTTCGGTGGCTACACCTTC
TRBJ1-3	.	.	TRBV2	CASGGVGNTIYF	TGTGCCAGCGGAGGGGTTGGAAACACCATATATTTT
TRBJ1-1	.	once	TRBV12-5	CASGLDSYTEAFF	TGTGCTAGTGGTTTGGACAGCTACACTGAAGCTTTCTTT
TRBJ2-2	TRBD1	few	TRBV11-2	CASSFRTGVSGELFF	TGTGCCAGCAGCTTTCGGACAGGGGTCTCCGGGGAGCTGTTTTTT
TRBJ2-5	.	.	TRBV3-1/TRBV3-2	CASSPPWGRVPPQETQYF	TGTGCCAGCAGCCCCCCCTGGGGGCGGGTCCCCCCACAAGAGACCCAGTACTTC
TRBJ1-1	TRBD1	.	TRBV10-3	CAINDRANTEAFF	TGTGCCATCAACGACAGGGCGAACACTGAAGCTTTCTTT
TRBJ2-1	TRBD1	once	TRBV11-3	CASSLEGTGSSYNEQFF	TGTGCCAGCAGCTTAGAAGGGACAGGGAGCTCCTACAATGAGCAGTTCTTC
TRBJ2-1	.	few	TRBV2	CASSEPGLGNNEQFF	TGTGCCAGCAGTGAGCCGGGACTGGGCAACAATGAGCAGTTCTTC
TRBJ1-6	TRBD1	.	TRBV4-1	CASSKRGQDNSPLHF	TGCGCCAGCAGCAAGAGGGGACAGGATAATTCACCCCTCCACTTT
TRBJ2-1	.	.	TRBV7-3	CASSLTGLNNEQFF	TGTGCCAGCAGCTTAACGGGGCTCAACAATGAGCAGTTCTTC
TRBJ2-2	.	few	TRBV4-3	CASSRNRNTGELFF	TGCGCCAGCAGCCGCAACAGGAACACCGGGGAGCTGTTTTTT
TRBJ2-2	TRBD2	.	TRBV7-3	CASSLGTSGGDTGELFF	TGTGCCAGCAGCCTAGGGACTAGCGGGGGGGACACCGGGGAGCTGTTTTTT
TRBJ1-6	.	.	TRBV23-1	CASSQWGAHSYNSPLHF	TGCGCCAGCAGTCAATGGGGCGCTCACTCCTATAATTCACCCCTCCACTTT
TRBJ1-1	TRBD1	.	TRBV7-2	CASSLDGTVNTEAFF	TGTGCCAGCAGCTTAGATGGGACAGTGAACACTGAAGCTTTCTTT
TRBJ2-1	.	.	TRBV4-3	CASSQDLRANEQFF	TGCGCCAGCAGCCAAGATCTCCGAGCTAATGAGCAGTTCTTC
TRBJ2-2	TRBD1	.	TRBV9	CASRGAGGGSSTGELFF	TGTGCCAGCAGGGGTGCAGGGGGCGGTTCGAGCACCGGGGAGCTGTTTTTT
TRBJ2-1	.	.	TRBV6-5	CASSLQQSSYNEQFF	TGTGCCAGCAGTTTACAGCAGAGCTCCTACAATGAGCAGTTCTTC
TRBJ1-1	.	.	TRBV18	CASSPRQHEAFF	TGTGCCAGCTCGCCTAGACAGCATGAAGCTTTCTTT
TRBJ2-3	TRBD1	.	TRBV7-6	CASSRTGQGGTDTQYF	TGTGCCAGCAGCCGCACGGGACAGGGGGGCACAGATACGCAGTATTTT
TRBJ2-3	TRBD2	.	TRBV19	CASSIGAGGQVDTQYF	TGTGCCAGTAGTATAGGTGCGGGGGGGCAGGTAGATACGCAGTATTTT